The 18 T cell receptor beta chains listed next were all sequenced from one sample in a study of beta chain features in type 1 diabetes. These receptors lack a known antigen. The study reverse transcribed the entire isolated RNA, so it sequenced expressed TCRB transcripts. This table comes from immunoSEQ multiplex PCR, and its TCRdb copy is limited to in-frame clones, with some not included. The repertoire holds 300,000 or so clones, with roughly an eighth as singletons. The study, taken as a whole, reports: Across all four CD4+ subsets, people with type 1 diabetes showed modestly shorter TCRB CDR3s.

Sequencing was done on a sample of naive CD4+ T cells from blood. All receptors come from a man between 25 and 39 years old with type 1 diabetes.

The sample holds a few counts of this clone. The rearrangement uses TRBV6-1 and TRBJ2-7; 10 bases agree with TRBD2. J lost 2 bases, V lost 2 bases, and 3 bases had no gene match. The V gene's germline CDR1 is MNHNS and CDR2 SASEGT. This CDR3 comprises 15 residues. The CDR3 DNA reads TGTGCCAGCAGTGAAACTACTAGCGGGACCTACGAGCAGTACTTC. Amino acid sequence: CASSETTSGTYEQYF.

The chain recombines TRBV5-1 with TRBJ2-3, with D possibly TRBD2 on 5 matching bases. V was pared by 1 base and J by 3 bases, with 15 bases between. From germline, CDR1 is SGHRS and CDR2 YFSETQ. The CDR3 loop spans 16 amino acids. CDR3 protein: CASSLRIAGMTDTQYF. The CDR3 DNA sequence: TGCGCCAGCAGCTTGAGGATTGCCGGGATGACAGATACGCAGTATTTT.

The genes are TRBV6-5 and TRBJ1-5; D ambiguous. Trimming took 6 bases from V and 0 from J, leaving 6 bases between them. CDR3 length: 13 amino acids. Germline loops: CDR1 MNHEY, CDR2 SVGAGI. The CDR3 reads CASREYSNQPQHF. The CDR3 bases are TGTGCCAGCAGGGAGTATAGCAATCAGCCCCAGCATTTT.

This chain connects TRBV9 to TRBJ1-1; a weak D match, TRBD1 (6 bases). Germline CDR1 is SGDLS and CDR2 is YYNGEE. This CDR3 spans 15 amino acids. The V gene lost 5 bases and the J gene lost 1 base, with 15 bases spanning the gap. DNA of the CDR3: TGTGCCAGCAGTCCAAGGGGGTCGGAGAACACTGAAGCTTTCTTT. Protein product: CASSPRGSENTEAFF. Using reference TRBV9 and TRBJ1-1 for the parts outside the CDR3, the full variable domain is DSGVTQTPKHLITATGQRVTLRCSPRSGDLSVYWYQQSLDQGLQFLIQYYNGEERAKGNILERFSAQQFPDLHSELNLSSLELGDSALYFCASSPRGSENTEAFFGQGTRLTVV.

V gene TRBV19 combines with J gene TRBJ1-5; 8 nucleotides match TRBD1. Germline V gene sequence: CDR1 LNHDA, CDR2 SQIVND (reference sequence). The trim removed 5 bases at V and 5 bases at J, leaving 8 bases unmatched. The CDR3 spans 15 residues. For the CDR3, the DNA is TGTGCCAGTAGTGCCGCAGGGGGCGCAGATCAGCCCCAGCATTTT. It is translated as CASSAAGGADQPQHF.

This clone was observed a few times. The CDR3 protein is CAIRQQQNTEAFF. In DNA form, the CDR3 reads TGTGCCATCAGGCAACAACAGAACACTGAAGCTTTCTTT. This rearrangement joins TRBV10-3 to TRBJ1-1; no clear D gene. Germline V gives CDR1 ENHRY, CDR2 SYGVKD. The CDR3 is 13 residues long. V dropped 6 bases and J dropped 1 base, with 9 bases sitting between them.

This clone has just a few counts. The chain employs TRBV18 and TRBJ1-5; D is unresolved. Germline V gene data show CDR1 as KGHSH and CDR2 as LQKENI. The V end lost 2 bases, the J end lost 4 bases, and 9 bases lay between the germline ends. The length of the CDR3 is 14 residues. CDR3 sequence reads: CASSPSGLNQPQHF. The CDR3 coding sequence is TGTGCCAGCTCACCATCAGGTCTGAATCAGCCCCAGCATTTT.

The chain joins TRBV11-2 to TRBJ2-2, with 14 bases identical to TRBD2. Germline CDR1 reads SGHAT; CDR2 reads FQNNGV. This CDR3 comprises 16 residues. With 2 bases clipped from V and 8 bases from J, the junction kept 4 bases outside the gene matches. Here the CDR3 DNA reads TGTGCCAGCAGCTTACGACTAGCGGGAGGGCTTGGGGAGCTGTTTTTT. This translates into CASSLRLAGGLGELFF.

This clone was picked up a small number of times. The chain employs TRBV5-4 and TRBJ1-1; 9 bases match TRBD1. The CDR3 covers 16 residues. J gave up 1 base and V 4 bases, and 8 bases lay outside the gene matches. Per the germline V gene, CDR1 is SGHNT and CDR2 is YYREEE (reference sequence). The CDR3 protein is CASSPGQGNRNTEAFF. CDR3 in DNA: TGTGCCAGCAGCCCCGGACAGGGGAACAGGAACACTGAAGCTTTCTTT.

With respect to this clone: This same CDR3 is encoded by further DNA sequences in the sample. The chain links TRBV9 to TRBJ2-1, with TRBD2 identical over 12 bases. Trimming took 0 bases from V and 6 from J; bases not matched to a gene: 1. The CDR3 totals 15 residues. Germline assignment: CDR1 SGDLS and CDR2 YYNGEE. This CDR3 reads CASSVGLAGANEQFF. In DNA form, the CDR3 reads TGTGCCAGCAGCGTAGGACTAGCGGGAGCCAATGAGCAGTTCTTC.

This sequence joins TRBV28 and TRBJ1-5, with 8 bases that match TRBD1. Germline V gives CDR1 MDHEN, CDR2 SYDVKM. CDR3 size: 14 residues. Losses at the gene ends were 7 bases for V and 4 bases for J; bases not matched to a gene: 6. In DNA, the CDR3 is TGTGCCAGCACAACAGGACAGGGTAATCAGCCCCAGCATTTT. Its protein product is CASTTGQGNQPQHF.

The V call is TRBV7-9, the J call TRBJ1-3; D remains unclear. This CDR3 has 13 amino acids. Germline CDR1 reads SEHNR; CDR2 reads FQNEAQ (reference sequence). Trimming stripped 3 bases from V and 4 bases from J, with 7 bases between. The CDR3 here is CASSLAAGNTIYF. CDR3 DNA sequence: TGTGCCAGCAGCTTGGCCGCCGGAAACACCATATATTTT.

This clone was seen more than once but under ten times. The chain recombines TRBV5-1 with TRBJ1-5, with a weak D call TRBD1 (6 bases). CDR1 SGHRS and CDR2 YFSETQ come from the germline V gene. Trimming took 4 bases from V and 4 from J, leaving 9 bases between them. The CDR3 contains 13 residues. CDR3 sequence reads: CASSAGQNQPQHF. The CDR3 DNA reads TGCGCCAGCAGCGCAGGACAGAATCAGCCCCAGCATTTT.

The V call is TRBV28, the J call TRBJ1-5; D might be TRBD1 (6 bases). Looked up from germline, CDR1 is MDHEN and CDR2 is SYDVKM. Trimming shortened V by 10 bases and J by 5 bases, and 15 bases separated the two germline ends. The CDR3 totals 13 residues. The CDR3 DNA reads TGTGCCACCCCGGGCGCAGGGGATCAGCCCCAGCATTTT. Translating it yields CATPGAGDQPQHF. Combining the CDR3 with reference TRBV28 and TRBJ1-5 gives the whole variable domain DVKVTQSSRYLVKRTGEKVFLECVQDMDHENMFWYRQDPGLGLRLIYFSYDVKMKEKGDIPEGYSVSREKKERFSLILESASTNQTSMYLCATPGAGDQPQHFGDGTRLSIL.

The table lists this clone with a few counts. The chain joins TRBV15 to TRBJ2-7, with D possibly being TRBD2 (5 bases). Germline V lookup: CDR1 LNHNV, CDR2 YYDKDF (reference sequence). With 9 bases removed from V and 4 bases from J, the gap between germline ends came to 22 bases. This CDR3 is built from 15 residues. CDR3 nucleotides: TGTGCCACGGCGAGAAAAGGTGCGGGCCGTTACGAGCAGTACTTC. This sequence encodes CATARKGAGRYEQYF.

The table lists this clone with a few counts. The chain recombines TRBV30 with TRBJ2-1, with D tentatively TRBD2 (6 bases). The germline gives CDR1 GTSNPN, CDR2 SVGIG (reference sequence). The length of the CDR3 is 15 residues. V lost 4 bases and J lost 3, with 16 bases in between. The CDR3 protein is CAWNVRGNYYNEQFF. The CDR3 DNA reads as TGTGCCTGGAATGTGCGCGGGAATTACTACAATGAGCAGTTCTTC. Full variable domain (remainder filled in from reference TRBV30 and TRBJ2-1): SQTIHQWPATLVQPVGSPLSLECTVEGTSNPNLYWYRQAAGRGLQLLFYSVGIGQISSEVPQNLSASRPQDRQFILSSKKLLLSDSGFYLCAWNVRGNYYNEQFFGPGTRLTVL.

Concerning this clone: The identical CDR3 is also encoded by other nucleotide sequences in the sample. The chain is built from TRBV30 and TRBJ1-2; no firm D call. V was cut by 1 base and J by 4 bases, with 4 bases left in between. The CDR3 extends over 11 amino acids. Germline lookup yields CDR1 GTSNPN and CDR2 SVGIG (reference sequence). The CDR3 loop reads CAWSAGYGYTF. The DNA of the CDR3 is TGTGCCTGGAGTGCCGGCTATGGCTACACCTTC.

The rearrangement uses TRBV11-2 and TRBJ1-3, with a possible D match to TRBD1 (5 bases). V lost 5 bases and J 4 bases, leaving 9 bases between the germline ends. The CDR3 loop spans 13 amino acids. From germline, CDR1 is SGHAT and CDR2 FQNNGV. CDR3 protein: CASSPRQGNTIYF. CDR3 DNA sequence: TGTGCCAGCAGCCCGAGACAGGGAAACACCATATATTTT.